What follows are 13 T cell receptor beta chains derived from one specimen sequenced in a study of CD8 T cells in ankylosing spondylitis. These receptors lack a known antigen. From the 5' RACE reads, TCRdb called clonotypes with MiXCR, one entry per CDR3 protein. The table includes roughly 490,000 distinct CDR3 sequences, approximately 5.3% detected once. Study results and limitations: Seven to nine highly homologous variants formed a TCR beta motif that appeared characteristic of ankylosing spondylitis blood.

The sequenced material came from blood, either unsorted or a sorted T cell fraction (not recorded which). All receptors derive from a male donor with ankylosing spondylitis.

This sequence joins TRBV5-1 and TRBJ2-1; tentatively, D is TRBD2 (5 bases). The germline CDR1 and CDR2 sequences are SGHRS and YFSETQ. Between the trimmed V and J ends, which lost 5 bases and 4 bases, there was a span of 10 bases. This CDR3 spans 13 amino acids. CDR3 in DNA: TGCGCCAGCAGGTCCGGGGATTACAATGAGCAGTTCTTC. Residues: CASRSGDYNEQFF.

This clonotype has just a few counts. This sequence joins TRBV4-2 and TRBJ2-2; 11 bases line up with TRBD1. CDR3 length: 20 amino acids. Germline CDR1 reads LGHNA; CDR2 reads YNFKEQ. J was trimmed by 4 bases and V by 0 bases; bases with no gene match: 13. CDR3 in DNA: TGTGCCAGCAGCCAAGATGTAATTGTCGGGACAGGGGGAAGCACCGGGGAGCTGTTTTTT. Protein sequence: CASSQDVIVGTGGSTGELFF.

Many counts were recorded for this clonotype. The V call is TRBV4-1, the J call TRBJ2-3, with D tentatively TRBD1 (6 bases). V lost 1 base, J lost 4 bases, and 12 bases lay in between. This CDR3 comprises 15 residues. The germline gives CDR1 MGHRA, CDR2 YSYEKL. CDR3 in amino acids: CASSQGRGNSDTQYF. The CDR3 DNA reads as TGCGCCAGCAGCCAAGGCAGGGGCAATTCAGATACGCAGTATTTT.

The table lists this clonotype with many counts. This chain uses TRBV5-6 with TRBJ1-4; the D gene is possibly TRBD1 (5 bases). This CDR3 is 15 amino acids long. Germline V gene data show CDR1 as SGHDT and CDR2 as YYEEEE. V shed 2 bases and J shed 3 bases, with 11 bases lying between them. The CDR3 nucleotides read TGTGCCAGCAGCTTCCTCAGGGCCGCTAATGAAAAACTGTTTTTT. It specifies CASSFLRAANEKLFF.

This clonotype was observed many times. The chain is built from TRBV7-9 and TRBJ1-1; D is ambiguous. This CDR3 comprises 12 residues. V lost 4 bases and J 4 bases, leaving 7 bases between the germline ends. Germline V gene lookup returns CDR1 SEHNR and CDR2 FQNEAQ (reference sequence). DNA of the CDR3: TGTGCCAGCAGCTCAAGGTTCACTGAAGCTTTCTTT. This gives the protein CASSSRFTEAFF.

This clonotype occurred many times. For the CDR3, the DNA is TGTGCCAGCAGCCCCACAGGGAGTGGCACTGAAGCTTTCTTT. Encoded protein: CASSPTGSGTEAFF. The chain is built from TRBV7-2 and TRBJ1-1; D perhaps matches TRBD1 (6 bases). Germline values: CDR1 SGHTA, CDR2 FQGNSA. The CDR3 is 14 residues long. The V gene lost 5 bases and the J gene lost 4 bases, with 14 bases spanning the gap. Together with reference TRBV7-2 and TRBJ1-1, the CDR3 gives the full variable domain: GAGVSQSPSNKVTEKGKDVELRCDPISGHTALYWYRQSLGQGLEFLIYFQGNSAPDKSGLPSDRFSAERTGGSVSTLTIQRTQQEDSAVYLCASSPTGSGTEAFFGQGTRLTVV.

This clonotype has at least ten counts. The chain combines TRBV11-2 with TRBJ2-5; D is unresolved. The V and J ends lost 1 base and 6 bases respectively, with 9 bases between them. CDR3 length: 13 amino acids. The germline CDR1 and CDR2 sequences are SGHAT and FQNNGV. CDR3 sequence reads: CASSLAALKTQYF. The CDR3 nucleotides are TGTGCCAGCAGCTTAGCAGCGTTGAAGACCCAGTACTTC.

This clonotype was detected ten times or more. The chain has TRBV29-1 and TRBJ2-5; D is possibly TRBD2 (5 bases). Trimming removed 0 bases at V and 5 bases at J, with 16 bases between. The CDR3 covers 15 residues. CDR1 is SQVTM and CDR2 is ANQGSEA in the germline V gene. CDR3 region: CSVEDAARTRETQYF. In nucleotides, the CDR3 is TGCAGCGTTGAAGATGCCGCTAGGACTCGGGAGACCCAGTACTTC.

This clonotype was detected many times. The chain has TRBV20-1 and TRBJ2-4, with 8 bases matching TRBD2. There are 15 residues in the CDR3. After removal of 1 base from V and 1 base from J, the junction contained 3 bases not matched to a gene. Germline assignment: CDR1 DFQATT and CDR2 SNEGSKA (reference sequence). The CDR3 sequence: CSARARLAAKNIQYF. The CDR3 DNA reads TGCAGTGCTAGAGCAAGACTAGCGGCCAAAAACATTCAGTACTTC.

The chain recombines TRBV4-1 with TRBJ2-7; D remains unclear. Germline V CDR1 and CDR2: MGHRA, YSYEKL. The CDR3 is 12 amino acids. V was cut by 1 base and J by 5 bases, with 6 bases left in between. In nucleotides, the CDR3 is TGCGCCAGCAGCCAAGCCCGACACGAGCAGTACTTC. Protein sequence: CASSQARHEQYF.

This clonotype was observed at least ten times. The chain combines TRBV10-3 with TRBJ1-5, with D perhaps TRBD1 (5 bases). V dropped 3 bases and J dropped 9 bases, with 9 bases sitting between them. This CDR3 region has 12 residues. The germline V gene has CDR1 ENHRY and CDR2 SYGVKD. CDR3 region: CAISDLGGPQHF. As DNA, the CDR3 is TGTGCCATCAGTGATCTGGGGGGGCCCCAGCATTTT.

The V and J genes are TRBV20-1 and TRBJ2-5; possible D gene TRBD1, 5 bases. This CDR3 contains 14 residues. Trimming removed 2 bases from V and 5 bases from J, with 15 bases in between. The V gene's germline CDR1 is DFQATT and CDR2 SNEGSKA (reference sequence). The CDR3 bases are TGCAGTGCTAGAATTCCCAGGGCCGGGGAGACCCAGTACTTC. Translated: CSARIPRAGETQYF.

In this sample, this clonotype turned up many times. This chain links TRBV7-2 with TRBJ1-1; D unresolved. V lost 0 bases and J 0 bases, leaving 14 bases between the germline ends. The CDR3 is 17 residues long. Germline V lookup: CDR1 SGHTA, CDR2 FQGNSA. CDR3 protein: CASSLASGLSMNTEAFF. CDR3 sequence (DNA): TGTGCCAGCAGCTTAGCTTCGGGTCTTTCCATGAACACTGAAGCTTTCTTT.